Shown below are 16 T cell receptor beta chains from a single sample sequenced in a study of blood T cell repertoires in COVID-19. TCRdb's copy holds only in-frame clones and misses some; the assay was immunoSEQ multiplex PCR. The sample lists approximately 30,000 clones; 89% were seen once. The sequencing input was peripheral blood. These receptors were obtained from a human donor in a cohort sampled during active COVID-19.

A word on this clone: The same CDR3 is also encoded by other DNA sequences in this sample. The CDR3 coding sequence is TGTGCCAGCAGTCTACCGGGGGGCAATGAGCAGTTCTTC. Its protein product is CASSLPGGNEQFF. V is TRBV6-5 and J is TRBJ2-1; 7 nucleotides align to TRBD2. The CDR3 sequence is 13 residues long. Losses at the gene ends were 5 bases for V and 6 bases for J; bases not matched to a gene: 4. The V gene's germline CDR1 is MNHEY and CDR2 SVGAGI.

In its sample, this clone was seen a few times. The CDR3 here is CASSQVTSGVWELFF. The CDR3 DNA follows: TGTGCCAGCAGCCAAGTAACTAGCGGGGTATGGGAGCTGTTTTTT. V usage is TRBV3-1 (or the pseudogene TRBV3-2) and J usage is TRBJ2-2; TRBD2 agrees at 10 bases. Germline V lookup: CDR1 LGHDT, CDR2 YNNKEL (reference sequence). The CDR3 covers 15 residues. The trim removed 1 base at V and 9 bases at J, leaving 5 bases unmatched.

The V and J genes are TRBV6-5 and TRBJ1-2; 8 bases fit TRBD1. Trimming removed 7 bases from V and 8 bases from J; junction bases left unmatched: 6. The CDR3 is made up of 12 amino acids. CDR1 is MNHEY, CDR2 SVGAGI, per germline. The CDR3 here is CASTATGEGYTF. The DNA for the CDR3 is TGTGCCAGCACCGCGACAGGGGAAGGCTACACCTTC.

The chain carries TRBV18 and TRBJ1-2; D gene ambiguous. The CDR3 loop spans 15 amino acids. Germline V gene data show CDR1 as KGHSH and CDR2 as LQKENI. The germline V and J ends were trimmed by 0 bases and 5 bases, with 13 bases remaining between them. For the CDR3, the DNA is TGTGCCAGCTCACCACCCGGCAGGACTAGGTATGGCTACACCTTC. It encodes CASSPPGRTRYGYTF.

The chain links TRBV7-2 to TRBJ2-5; 11 nucleotides match TRBD2. This CDR3 comprises 15 residues. V was clipped by 5 bases and J by 4 bases; unmatched bases: 6. CDR1 is SGHTA and CDR2 is FQGNSA in the germline V gene. The chain's CDR3 is CASSGVAGGLETQYF. Written as DNA, the CDR3 is TGTGCCAGCAGCGGCGTAGCGGGGGGGCTAGAGACCCAGTACTTC.

The chain joins TRBV4-1 to TRBJ2-7; D perhaps matches TRBD1 (6 bases). V lost 0 bases and J 4 bases, leaving 10 bases between the germline ends. CDR1 and CDR2 (germline): MGHRA, YSYEKL. This CDR3 is 14 amino acids long. Here the CDR3 DNA reads TGCGCCAGCAGCCAAGAAGGGGGAAGGTACGAGCAGTACTTC. Protein: CASSQEGGRYEQYF.

The chain employs TRBV11-2 and TRBJ2-3, with D hard to call. The CDR3 spans 16 residues. Per the germline V gene, CDR1 is SGHAT and CDR2 is FQNNGV. The V end was cut by 2 bases, the J end by 3 bases, with 15 bases between. This chain's CDR3 is CASSLRSWATTDTQYF. CDR3 DNA sequence: TGTGCCAGCAGCTTAAGGTCTTGGGCCACTACAGATACGCAGTATTTT.

The chain has TRBV7-3 and TRBJ2-5; a weak D match, TRBD1 (6 bases). Trimming removed 5 bases at V and 5 bases at J, with 12 bases between. CDR3 length: 13 amino acids. CDR1 and CDR2 (germline): SGHTA, FQGTGA. CDR3 protein: CASSPGGSETQYF. In DNA, the CDR3 is TGTGCCAGCAGCCCTGGGGGCTCGGAGACCCAGTACTTC.

The chain carries TRBV21-1 and TRBJ2-3; the table's D gene call, TRBD1, was not cross checked with the DNA. TRBV21-1 is a recognized pseudogene. CDR3 length equals 19 residues. The CDR3 DNA reads as TGTGCCAGCAGCGACTTCGACAGGGTATTCTTCGCGCGTCTAGATACGCAGTATTTT. This gives the protein CASSDFDRVFFARLDTQYF.

This rearrangement joins TRBV7-6 to TRBJ1-1; tentatively, D is TRBD1 (6 bases). CDR1 and CDR2 from the germline V gene are SGHVS and FNYEAQ. The V end was cut by 4 bases, the J end by 0 bases, with 12 bases between. The CDR3 runs to 15 residues. The CDR3 region is CASSWSDRMNTEAFF. In nucleotides, the CDR3 is TGTGCCAGCAGCTGGTCAGACAGGATGAACACTGAAGCTTTCTTT.

This clone was counted only a few times. This sequence joins TRBV5-6 and TRBJ1-6, with a possible D match to TRBD1 (5 bases). The CDR3 is 15 residues long. CDR1 SGHDT and CDR2 YYEEEE come from the germline V gene. Trimming pared 3 bases from V and 8 bases from J, leaving 15 bases between. CDR3 amino acids: CASSSTGQRYSPLHF. For the CDR3, the DNA is TGTGCCAGCAGCTCAACAGGTCAACGATATTCACCCCTCCACTTT.

Written as DNA, the CDR3 is TGTGCCAGCATAAGGGGGCTGAACACTGAAGCTTTCTTT. This translates into CASIRGLNTEAFF. This chain links TRBV6-1 with TRBJ1-1, with TRBD1 matching 7 bases. This CDR3 is built from 13 residues. The germline CDR1 and CDR2 sequences are MNHNS and SASEGT. V dropped 7 bases and J dropped 0; count of bases not matched to a gene: 2.

The CDR3 is CASSQRGLSTQYF. The CDR3 DNA sequence: TGTGCCAGCAGTCAACGGGGTCTAAGTACGCAGTATTTT. The rearrangement joins TRBV6-5 to TRBJ2-3; TRBD2 is a possible D gene (5 bases). The V end lost 5 bases, the J end lost 8 bases, and 14 bases lay between the germline ends. The CDR3 sequence is 13 residues long. Germline V gives CDR1 MNHEY, CDR2 SVGAGI.

The genes are TRBV7-3 and TRBJ2-2; 8 nucleotides match TRBD1. Germline lookup yields CDR1 SGHTA and CDR2 FQGTGA. The CDR3 covers 15 residues. J gave up 1 base and V 5 bases, and 3 bases lay outside the gene matches. CDR3 region: CASSTDRGNTGELFF. Written as DNA, the CDR3 is TGTGCCAGCAGCACTGACAGGGGGAACACCGGGGAGCTGTTTTTT.

J is TRBJ1-5 and V is TRBV3-1 (or the pseudogene TRBV3-2); possibly TRBD1 for D (5 bases). CDR1 is LGHDT, CDR2 YNNKEL, per germline (reference sequence). CDR3 size: 15 residues. V dropped 4 bases and J dropped 1 base, with 11 bases sitting between them. For the CDR3, the DNA is TGTGCCAGCAGCCTCGGGACTGCAAGCAATCAGCCCCAGCATTTT. Translation: CASSLGTASNQPQHF.

The chain couples TRBV12-3 or TRBV12-4 to TRBJ1-1, with D uncertain. CDR3 length: 11 residues. V dropped 4 bases and J dropped 4 bases, with 4 bases sitting between them. The CDR3 here is CASSSGTEAFF. In DNA, the CDR3 is TGTGCCAGCAGTTCAGGCACTGAAGCTTTCTTT.